A selection of T cell receptor beta chains follows, all from one sample in a study of cytomegalovirus exposure and HLA in healthy donors. The data were produced by immunoSEQ multiplex PCR, yet TCRdb's version contains in-frame clones alone and is incomplete. Of 140,000 or so clones listed, around 80% were seen once; the top ten hold 1.2%. Sequencing input: PBMCs. The source is a female donor in good health and CMV-seronegative. Both conserved end residues are part of each CDR3. The D gene is left open where the match is weak. The size of a clone is reported for some rows only, either as once, few or many, or as a class for expanded clones.

TRBJ1-4,once,TRBV15,.,TGTGCCACCAGCAGAGATCTAAGGGGCTTGGATGAAAAACTGTTTTTT,CATSRDLRGLDEKLFF
TRBJ1-2,.,TRBV7-9,.,TGTGCCAGCAGCTCATCCGGAGCAGGGTCGGGCTACACCTTC,CASSSSGAGSGYTF
TRBJ2-1,.,TRBV5-1,TRBD2,TGCGCCAGCACCCAAACGGGGGGGTCCTACAATGAGCAGTTCTTC,CASTQTGGSYNEQFF
TRBJ2-2,.,TRBV5-6,TRBD1,TGTGCCAGCAGCCGGACAGGGATCTACACCGGGGAGCTGTTTTTT,CASSRTGIYTGELFF
TRBJ1-2,.,TRBV6-5,TRBD1,TGTGCCAGCAGCGGCACCGGGACAGGGGCGTATGGCTACACCTTC,CASSGTGTGAYGYTF
TRBJ2-2,.,TRBV14,TRBD2,TGTGCCAGCAGCCACTTAGCGGGAGCGGCCGGGGAGCTGTTTTTT,CASSHLAGAAGELFF
TRBJ2-7,.,TRBV5-1,.,TGCGCCAGCATAGCTGCTGACTACGAGCAGTACTTC,CASIAADYEQYF
TRBJ2-1,.,TRBV28,.,TGTGCCAGCAGTTTACGAGGGGGTCCCCTAGGGGAGCAGTTCTTC,CASSLRGGPLGEQFF
TRBJ2-2,.,TRBV25-1,.,TGTGCCAGCAGGGGAAGCGGGACCGGGGAGCTGTTTTTT,CASRGSGTGELFF
TRBJ2-3,.,TRBV7-9,TRBD2,TGTGCCAGCAGCGGCAGACTAGCGGGACCCACCGGCACGCAGTATTTT,CASSGRLAGPTGTQYF